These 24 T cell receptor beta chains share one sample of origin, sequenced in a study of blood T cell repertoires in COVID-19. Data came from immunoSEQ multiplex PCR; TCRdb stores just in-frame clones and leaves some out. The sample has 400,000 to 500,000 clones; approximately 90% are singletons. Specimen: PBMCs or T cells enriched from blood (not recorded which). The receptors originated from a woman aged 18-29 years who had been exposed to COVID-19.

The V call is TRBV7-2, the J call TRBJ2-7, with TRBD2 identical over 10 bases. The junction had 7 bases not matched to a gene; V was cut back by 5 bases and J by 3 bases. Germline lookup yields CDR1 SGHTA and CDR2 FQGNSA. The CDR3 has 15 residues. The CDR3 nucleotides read TGTGCCAGCAGCCCCAGGCCTAGCGGGGGCTACGAGCAGTACTTC. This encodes CASSPRPSGGYEQYF.

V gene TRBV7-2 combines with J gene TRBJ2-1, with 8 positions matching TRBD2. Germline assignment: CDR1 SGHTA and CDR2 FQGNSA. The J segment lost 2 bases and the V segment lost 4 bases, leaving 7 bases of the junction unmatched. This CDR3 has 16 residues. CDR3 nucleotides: TGTGCCAGCAGCTCGCATCGGGAGGGCCCCTACAATGAGCAGTTCTTC. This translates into CASSSHREGPYNEQFF.

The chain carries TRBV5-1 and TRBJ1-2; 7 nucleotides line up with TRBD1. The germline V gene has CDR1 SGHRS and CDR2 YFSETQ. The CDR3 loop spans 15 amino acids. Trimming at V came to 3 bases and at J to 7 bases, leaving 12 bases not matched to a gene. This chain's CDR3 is CASSSPTGMEGGYTF. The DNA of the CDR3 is TGCGCCAGCAGCTCCCCGACAGGGATGGAGGGTGGCTACACCTTC.

The CDR3 sequence: CASSRYATNEKLFF. In DNA form, the CDR3 reads TGTGCCAGCAGCCGCTACGCAACTAATGAAAAACTGTTTTTT. V usage is TRBV14 and J usage is TRBJ1-4; no clear D gene. The CDR3 loop spans 14 amino acids. V lost 4 bases to trimming and J lost 0 bases, with 6 bases between them. Germline V lookup: CDR1 SGHDN, CDR2 FVKESK.

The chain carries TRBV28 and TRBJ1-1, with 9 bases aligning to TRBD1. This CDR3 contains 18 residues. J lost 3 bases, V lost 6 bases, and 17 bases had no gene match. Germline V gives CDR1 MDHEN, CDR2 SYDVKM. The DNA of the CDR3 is TGTGCCAGCAGGCCCACATTAGGGGGACAGGGTAGCGACACTGAAGCTTTCTTT. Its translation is CASRPTLGGQGSDTEAFF.

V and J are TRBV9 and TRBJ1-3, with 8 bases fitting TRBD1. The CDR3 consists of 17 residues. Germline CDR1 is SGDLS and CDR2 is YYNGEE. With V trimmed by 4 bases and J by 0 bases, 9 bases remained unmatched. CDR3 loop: CASSTRTGWNSGNTIYF. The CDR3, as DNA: TGTGCCAGCAGCACGCGGACAGGGTGGAACTCTGGAAACACCATATATTTT.

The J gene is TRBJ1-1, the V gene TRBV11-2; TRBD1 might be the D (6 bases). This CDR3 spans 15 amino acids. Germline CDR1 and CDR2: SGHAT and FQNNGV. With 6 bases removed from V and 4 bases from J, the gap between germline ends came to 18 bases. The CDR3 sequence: CASRRQATPGTEAFF. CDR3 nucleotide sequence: TGTGCCAGCAGAAGACAGGCTACCCCAGGCACTGAAGCTTTCTTT.

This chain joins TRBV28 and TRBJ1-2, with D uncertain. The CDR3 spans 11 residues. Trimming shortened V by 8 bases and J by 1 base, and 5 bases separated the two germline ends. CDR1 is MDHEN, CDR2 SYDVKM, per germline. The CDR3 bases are TGTGCCAGCGGCAGTAACTATGGCTACACCTTC. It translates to CASGSNYGYTF.

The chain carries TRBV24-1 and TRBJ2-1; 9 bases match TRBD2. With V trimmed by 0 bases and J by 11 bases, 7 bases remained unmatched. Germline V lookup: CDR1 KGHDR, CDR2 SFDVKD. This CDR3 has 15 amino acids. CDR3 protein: CATSDLASGTSQQFF. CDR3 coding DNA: TGTGCCACCAGTGATTTGGCTAGCGGGACCAGTCAGCAGTTCTTC.

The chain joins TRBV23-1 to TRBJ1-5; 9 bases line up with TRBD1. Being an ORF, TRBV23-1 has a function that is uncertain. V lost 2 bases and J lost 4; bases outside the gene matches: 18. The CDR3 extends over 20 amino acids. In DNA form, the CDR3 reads TGCGCCAGCAGTCAAACAAACGGGACAGGGTCATTCGAGTTGAATCAGCCCCAGCATTTT. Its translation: CASSQTNGTGSFELNQPQHF.

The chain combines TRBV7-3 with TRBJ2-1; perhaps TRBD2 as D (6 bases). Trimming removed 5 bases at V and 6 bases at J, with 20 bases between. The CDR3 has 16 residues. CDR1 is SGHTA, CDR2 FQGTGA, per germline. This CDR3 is CASSAGTAALLNEQFF. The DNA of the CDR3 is TGTGCCAGCAGCGCCGGGACTGCGGCTCTCCTCAATGAGCAGTTCTTC.

Here the CDR3 DNA reads TGTGCCAGCAGCCAAGTTTCGTCTAGCGGGATAGTAGAGCAGTACTTC. It codes for CASSQVSSSGIVEQYF. The chain combines TRBV4-2 with TRBJ2-7; 9 nucleotides agree with TRBD2. This CDR3 contains 16 residues. Losses at the gene ends were 1 base for V and 7 bases for J; bases not matched to a gene: 11. Germline-derived CDR1 and CDR2 are LGHNA and YNFKEQ.

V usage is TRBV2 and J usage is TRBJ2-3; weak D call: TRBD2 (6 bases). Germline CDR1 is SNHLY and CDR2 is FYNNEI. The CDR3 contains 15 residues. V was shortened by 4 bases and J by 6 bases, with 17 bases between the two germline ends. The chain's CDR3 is CASSGPLRDWDTQYF. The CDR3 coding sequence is TGTGCCAGCAGTGGACCCCTGCGGGATTGGGATACGCAGTATTTT.

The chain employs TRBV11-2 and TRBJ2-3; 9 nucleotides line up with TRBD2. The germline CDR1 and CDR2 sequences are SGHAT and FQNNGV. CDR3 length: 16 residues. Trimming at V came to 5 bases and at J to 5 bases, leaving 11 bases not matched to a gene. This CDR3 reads CASSGTAGGLGDTQYF. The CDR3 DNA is TGTGCCAGCAGCGGGACAGCGGGGGGCTTAGGAGATACGCAGTATTTT.

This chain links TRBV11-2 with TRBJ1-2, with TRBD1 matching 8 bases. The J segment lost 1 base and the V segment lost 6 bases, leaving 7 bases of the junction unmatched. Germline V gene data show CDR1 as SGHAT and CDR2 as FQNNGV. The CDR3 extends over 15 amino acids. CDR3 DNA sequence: TGTGCCAGCAGAAATCGGACAGGGCTTAACTATGGCTACACCTTC. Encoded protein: CASRNRTGLNYGYTF.

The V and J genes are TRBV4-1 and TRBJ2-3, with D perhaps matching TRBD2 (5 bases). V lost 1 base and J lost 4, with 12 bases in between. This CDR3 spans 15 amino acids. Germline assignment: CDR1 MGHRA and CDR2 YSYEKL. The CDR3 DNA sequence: TGCGCCAGCAGCCAAGCTGGGAGCCCCCCAGATACGCAGTATTTT. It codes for CASSQAGSPPDTQYF.

CDR3 coding DNA: TGTGCCAGCAGCTTTGGACAGGGGACTCACAATGAGCAGTTCTTC. It specifies CASSFGQGTHNEQFF. This chain uses TRBV11-2 with TRBJ2-1; 9 bases map to TRBD1. Looked up from germline, CDR1 is SGHAT and CDR2 is FQNNGV. The length of the CDR3 is 15 residues. V shed 3 bases, J shed 5 bases, and the junction held 5 bases outside the gene matches.

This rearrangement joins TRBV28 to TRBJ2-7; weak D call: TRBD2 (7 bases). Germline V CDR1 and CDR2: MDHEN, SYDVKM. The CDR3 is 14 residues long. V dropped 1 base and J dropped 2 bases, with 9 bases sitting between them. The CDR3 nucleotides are TGTGCCAGCAGTTTATTGGGGGGGCCCTACGAGCAGTACTTC. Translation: CASSLLGGPYEQYF. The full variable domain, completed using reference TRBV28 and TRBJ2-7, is DVKVTQSSRYLVKRTGEKVFLECVQDMDHENMFWYRQDPGLGLRLIYFSYDVKMKEKGDIPEGYSVSREKKERFSLILESASTNQTSMYLCASSLLGGPYEQYFGPGTRLTVT.

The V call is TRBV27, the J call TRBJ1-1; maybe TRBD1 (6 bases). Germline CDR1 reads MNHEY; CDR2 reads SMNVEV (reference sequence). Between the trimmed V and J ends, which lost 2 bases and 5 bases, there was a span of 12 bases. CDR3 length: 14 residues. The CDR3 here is CASSLVPGVTEAFF. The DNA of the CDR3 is TGTGCCAGCAGTTTAGTTCCAGGGGTTACTGAAGCTTTCTTT.

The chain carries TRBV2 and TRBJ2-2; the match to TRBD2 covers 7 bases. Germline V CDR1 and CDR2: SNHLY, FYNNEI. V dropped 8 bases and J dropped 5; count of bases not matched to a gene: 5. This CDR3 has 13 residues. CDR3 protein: CASGRARTGELFF. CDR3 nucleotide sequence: TGTGCCAGCGGGAGGGCTCGGACCGGGGAGCTGTTTTTT.

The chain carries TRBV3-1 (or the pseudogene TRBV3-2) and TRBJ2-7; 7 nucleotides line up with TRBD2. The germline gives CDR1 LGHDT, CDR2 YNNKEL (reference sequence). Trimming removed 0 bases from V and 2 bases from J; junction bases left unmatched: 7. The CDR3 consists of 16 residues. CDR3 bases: TGTGCCAGCAGCCAAGATTATGTGGGGGGGACCTACGAGCAGTACTTC. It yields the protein CASSQDYVGGTYEQYF.

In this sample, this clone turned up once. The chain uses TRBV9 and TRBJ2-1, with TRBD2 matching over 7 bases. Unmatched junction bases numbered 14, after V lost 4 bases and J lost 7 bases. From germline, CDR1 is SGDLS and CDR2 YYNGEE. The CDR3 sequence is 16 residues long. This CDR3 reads CASSPIARGDPNEQFF. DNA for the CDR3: TGTGCCAGCAGCCCGATAGCCCGGGGGGACCCTAATGAGCAGTTCTTC.

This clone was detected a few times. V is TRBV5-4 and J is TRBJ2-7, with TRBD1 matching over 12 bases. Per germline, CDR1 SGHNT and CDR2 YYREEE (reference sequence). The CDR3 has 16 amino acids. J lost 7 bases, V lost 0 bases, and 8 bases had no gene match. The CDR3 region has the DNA TGTGCCAGCAGCTTGGGACCGGGACAGGGGGCGCGAGAGCAGTACTTC. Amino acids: CASSLGPGQGAREQYF.

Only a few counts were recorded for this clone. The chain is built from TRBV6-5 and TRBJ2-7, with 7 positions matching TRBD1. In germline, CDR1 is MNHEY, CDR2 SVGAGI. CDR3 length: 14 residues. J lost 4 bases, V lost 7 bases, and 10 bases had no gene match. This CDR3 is CASTTDRVAYEQYF. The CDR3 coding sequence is TGTGCCAGCACCACCGACAGGGTGGCTTACGAGCAGTACTTC.